The 26 T cell receptor beta chains listed next were all sequenced from one sample in a study of CD8+ T cells in alopecia areata. The authors extracted RNA and reverse transcribed it into cDNA as the sequencing template. TCRdb's copy holds only in-frame clones and misses some; the assay was immunoSEQ multiplex PCR. The sample shows some 130,000 clones, around 58% of them seen only once. The material sequenced was CD4+ T cells sorted from blood, taken at week 0. The source of these receptors is a human donor with alopecia areata.

The chain couples TRBV4-1 to TRBJ2-7, with TRBD2 as a possible D gene (6 bases). V was clipped by 0 bases and J by 4 bases, with 10 bases between them. Germline loops: CDR1 MGHRA, CDR2 YSYEKL. This CDR3 is built from 14 residues. The DNA for the CDR3 is TGCGCCAGCAGCCAAGATCGGGGGAGGTACGAGCAGTACTTC. The encoded protein is CASSQDRGRYEQYF.

This clone occurred a few times. This chain uses TRBV29-1 with TRBJ1-2; 9 nucleotides line up with TRBD1. J gave up 4 bases and V 7 bases, and 7 bases lay outside the gene matches. The germline V gene has CDR1 SQVTM and CDR2 ANQGSEA. The CDR3 runs to 13 residues. CDR3 loop: CSAGTGNGYGYTF. DNA for the CDR3: TGCAGCGCCGGGACAGGGAATGGCTATGGCTACACCTTC.

V and J are TRBV5-5 and TRBJ1-6; 10 nucleotides agree with TRBD1. This CDR3 has 15 amino acids. Germline loops: CDR1 SGHKS, CDR2 YYEKEE (reference sequence). J lost 7 bases, V lost 4 bases, and 5 bases had no gene match. For the CDR3, the DNA is TGTGCCAGCAGCCCCTGGACAGGGGGGAATTCACCCCTCCACTTT. Amino acid sequence: CASSPWTGGNSPLHF. The variable domain in full, with the rest retrieved from reference TRBV5-5 and TRBJ1-6, is DAGVTQSPTHLIKTRGQQVTLRCSPISGHKSVSWYQQVLGQGPQFIFQYYEKEERGRGNFPDRFSARQFPNYSSELNVNALLLGDSALYLCASSPWTGGNSPLHFGNGTRLTVT.

J is TRBJ1-2 and V is TRBV4-3; possibly TRBD1 for D (6 bases). The CDR3 is made up of 16 amino acids. The germline V gene has CDR1 LGHNA and CDR2 YSLEER. The ends were cut back, 1 base at V and 4 bases at J, with 16 bases in the middle. The CDR3 loop reads CASSQAGRGRGYGYTF. As DNA, the CDR3 is TGCGCCAGCAGCCAAGCGGGACGGGGGCGAGGCTATGGCTACACCTTC.

This clone was counted between two and nine times. This chain links TRBV18 with TRBJ1-2, with TRBD1 matching 8 bases. Per germline, CDR1 KGHSH and CDR2 LQKENI. This CDR3 has 15 amino acids. The junction had 10 bases not matched to a gene; V was cut back by 2 bases and J by 8 bases. The CDR3 region is CASSPNLQGARGYTF. The CDR3 nucleotides read TGTGCCAGCTCACCAAATCTTCAGGGGGCGCGGGGCTACACCTTC.

J is TRBJ2-5 and V is TRBV7-2, with D possibly being TRBD1 (5 bases). Trimming stripped 0 bases from V and 9 bases from J, with 8 bases between. Germline V gene data show CDR1 as SGHTA and CDR2 as FQGNSA. The CDR3 is made up of 12 amino acids. The CDR3 loop is CASSLAAQAQYF. The CDR3 coding sequence is TGTGCCAGCAGCTTAGCGGCACAGGCCCAGTACTTC.

The count of this clone is one. This chain joins TRBV6-5 and TRBJ2-5; D assignment may be TRBD1 or TRBD2 (6 bases each). CDR1 and CDR2 from the germline V gene are MNHEY and SVGAGI. With 4 bases removed from V and 4 bases from J, the gap between germline ends came to 10 bases. This CDR3 region has 13 residues. The CDR3 protein is CASSFGGRETQYF. For the CDR3, the DNA is TGTGCCAGCAGTTTCGGGGGCAGAGAGACCCAGTACTTC.

The chain recombines TRBV25-1 with TRBJ2-4, with D tentatively TRBD2 (6 bases). The CDR3 contains 14 residues. V lost 3 bases, J lost 7 bases, and 13 bases lay in between. From germline, CDR1 is MGHDK and CDR2 SYGVNS. CDR3 DNA sequence: TGTGCCAGCAGTGATGCGGGGTTGGGGAACATTCAGTACTTC. This codes for CASSDAGLGNIQYF.

V usage is TRBV29-1 and J usage is TRBJ2-7, with 9 bases lining up with TRBD1. V dropped 6 bases and J dropped 2; count of bases not matched to a gene: 8. Germline-derived CDR1 and CDR2 are SQVTM and ANQGSEA. CDR3 length: 14 residues. CDR3 residues: CSVTRGQGPYEQYF. In DNA, the CDR3 is TGCAGCGTCACAAGGGGACAGGGACCCTACGAGCAGTACTTC.

This clone was picked up a small number of times. V gene TRBV6-6 combines with J gene TRBJ1-6; possibly TRBD1 for D (5 bases). V was shortened by 8 bases and J by 3 bases, with 14 bases between the two germline ends. The CDR3 covers 15 residues. CDR1 is MNHNY, CDR2 SVGAGI, per germline (reference sequence). The CDR3 protein is CASGPGGGYNSPLHF. CDR3 DNA: TGTGCCAGCGGTCCTGGCGGGGGCTATAATTCACCCCTCCACTTT.

This clone was seen at least ten times. The J gene is TRBJ1-5, the V gene TRBV19, with 8 bases lining up with TRBD1. Trimming at V came to 6 bases and at J to 5 bases, leaving 6 bases not matched to a gene. Germline-derived CDR1 and CDR2 are LNHDA and SQIVND (reference sequence). The CDR3 runs 14 residues. DNA of the CDR3: TGTGCCAGTAGGGGACAGGCCGTCTATCAGCCCCAGCATTTT. Protein: CASRGQAVYQPQHF.

The rearrangement uses TRBV6-1 and TRBJ1-1, with 8 bases that match TRBD1. Germline V gene lookup returns CDR1 MNHNS and CDR2 SASEGT. V dropped 2 bases and J dropped 1; count of bases not matched to a gene: 3. CDR3 size: 15 residues. The DNA for the CDR3 is TGTGCCAGCAGTGAATCAGGGGGCGGGAACACTGAAGCTTTCTTT. Residues: CASSESGGGNTEAFF.

The chain couples TRBV10-3 to TRBJ2-1; D is perhaps TRBD2 (6 bases). The V and J ends lost 1 base and 15 bases respectively, with 13 bases between them. The germline gives CDR1 ENHRY, CDR2 SYGVKD. The CDR3 consists of 12 residues. The CDR3: CAISELQEGRFF. The CDR3 nucleotides read TGTGCCATCAGTGAGTTACAGGAGGGGAGGTTCTTC.

In this sample, this clone turned up a few times. This chain uses TRBV7-6 with TRBJ1-1; a possible D gene is TRBD1 (5 bases). Germline-derived CDR1 and CDR2 are SGHVS and FNYEAQ. V gave up 1 base and J gave up 3 bases, with 6 bases separating them. The CDR3 is 13 residues long. The CDR3 DNA is TGTGCCAGCAGCTTAGGGGGGGACACTGAAGCTTTCTTT. Translation: CASSLGGDTEAFF.

This chain uses TRBV30 with TRBJ1-6; tentative D call: TRBD1 (5 bases). V lost 3 bases and J 8 bases, leaving 17 bases between the germline ends. Per germline, CDR1 GTSNPN and CDR2 SVGIG (reference sequence). This CDR3 has 15 residues. Here the CDR3 DNA reads TGTGCCTGGAGCGACGAGGGGTATTTTCATTCACCCCTCCACTTT. Its translation: CAWSDEGYFHSPLHF.

This rearrangement joins TRBV30 to TRBJ1-4, with unresolved D. The CDR3 contains 14 residues. CDR1 GTSNPN and CDR2 SVGIG come from the germline V gene (reference sequence). Trimming took 0 bases from V and 6 from J, leaving 11 bases between them. CDR3 sequence reads: CAWSVGGAYEKLFF. In DNA, the CDR3 is TGTGCCTGGAGTGTAGGCGGAGCGTATGAAAAACTGTTTTTT.

The chain combines TRBV30 with TRBJ2-7, with D hard to call. Looked up from germline, CDR1 is GTSNPN and CDR2 is SVGIG (reference sequence). The CDR3 is 13 residues long. Trimming took off 0 bases at V and 1 base at J, with 7 bases between the two ends. The CDR3 DNA reads TGTGCCTGGAGTGTAGACCAGTCCTACGAGCAGTACTTC. Amino acid sequence: CAWSVDQSYEQYF.

This clone was detected once. The rearrangement joins TRBV9 to TRBJ1-2, with no clear D. Germline CDR1 SGDLS, CDR2 YYNGEE. The CDR3 spans 15 residues. The V end was cut by 0 bases, the J end by 6 bases, with 15 bases between. CDR3 DNA: TGTGCCAGCAGCGTAGGATTCGGCAGAAGGGATGGCTACACCTTC. Encoded protein: CASSVGFGRRDGYTF.

The gene calls are TRBV13 and TRBJ2-3; the D call may be TRBD1 or TRBD2 (7 bases each). CDR1 and CDR2 from the germline V gene are PRHDT and FYEKMQ (reference sequence). This CDR3 contains 18 residues. Trimming took 5 bases from V and 2 from J, leaving 23 bases between them. CDR3 in amino acids: CASSPGWAGDSITDTQYF. The CDR3 coding sequence is TGTGCCAGCAGCCCCGGATGGGCGGGGGACAGTATCACAGATACGCAGTATTTT.

The rearrangement links TRBV15 to TRBJ2-5; tentative D call: TRBD2 (6 bases). Germline V gives CDR1 LNHNV, CDR2 YYDKDF (reference sequence). V lost 3 bases to trimming and J lost 4 bases, with 15 bases between them. The CDR3 runs 15 residues. DNA of the CDR3: TGTGCCACCAGCAGGAGCCGGGAGTTGCGAGAGACCCAGTACTTC. As protein: CATSRSRELRETQYF.

The CDR3 loop is CASSPTGAGYEQYF. The CDR3 region has the DNA TGCGCCAGCAGCCCGACAGGGGCCGGGTACGAGCAGTACTTC. The chain recombines TRBV5-1 with TRBJ2-7, with 8 bases fitting TRBD1. This CDR3 region has 14 residues. CDR1 is SGHRS and CDR2 is YFSETQ in the germline V gene. With 4 bases clipped from V and 4 bases from J, the junction kept 7 bases outside the gene matches.

The V gene is TRBV2, the J gene TRBJ2-3; no reliable D call. Germline V gene lookup returns CDR1 SNHLY and CDR2 FYNNEI. The CDR3 has 10 amino acids. With 6 bases removed from V and 5 bases from J, the gap between germline ends came to 3 bases. CDR3 amino acids: CASRVDTQYF. DNA of the CDR3: TGTGCCAGCAGAGTAGATACGCAGTATTTT. Full variable domain (missing parts from reference TRBV2 and TRBJ2-3): EPEVTQTPSHQVTQMGQEVILRCVPISNHLYFYWYRQILGQKVEFLVSFYNNEISEKSEIFDDQFSVERPDGSNFTLKIRSTKLEDSAMYFCASRVDTQYFGPGTRLTVL.

This rearrangement joins TRBV5-1 to TRBJ2-3, with D possibly matching TRBD2 (6 bases). The length of the CDR3 is 13 residues. Trimming left V 3 bases short and J 6 bases short, with 11 bases between. CDR1 and CDR2 (germline): SGHRS, YFSETQ. CDR3 coding DNA: TGCGCCAGCAGCTGGGACTCCGAGGATACGCAGTATTTT. Protein: CASSWDSEDTQYF.

This sequence joins TRBV7-2 and TRBJ1-5; no firm D call. Germline V gives CDR1 SGHTA, CDR2 FQGNSA. The CDR3 is 16 amino acids. V was clipped by 1 base and J by 2 bases, with 12 bases between them. CDR3 sequence (DNA): TGTGCCAGCAGCTTAGTTGGAAGCTCAGGCAATCAGCCCCAGCATTTT. Translation gives CASSLVGSSGNQPQHF.

The rearrangement joins TRBV7-9 to TRBJ1-5; D remains ambiguous. CDR1 and CDR2 from the germline V gene are SEHNR and FQNEAQ (reference sequence). V lost 8 bases and J 0 bases, leaving 5 bases between the germline ends. The CDR3 has 12 amino acids. The CDR3 sequence: CASGHSNQPQHF. In nucleotides, the CDR3 is TGTGCCAGCGGGCATAGCAATCAGCCCCAGCATTTT.

This clone occurred a few times. The V and J genes are TRBV27 and TRBJ1-5; TRBD1 is a possible D gene (5 bases). V gave up 8 bases and J gave up 5 bases, with 16 bases separating them. The CDR3 runs to 14 residues. Germline V lookup: CDR1 MNHEY, CDR2 SMNVEV (reference sequence). The CDR3 spells CASHRQGTDQPQHF. For the CDR3, the DNA is TGTGCCAGCCACAGGCAGGGTACGGATCAGCCCCAGCATTTT.